The 21 T cell receptor beta chains below all came from one sample that was sequenced in a study of metastatic and nonmetastatic thyroid tumors. All patients were untreated before thyroid surgery. TCRdb ran MiXCR on the PCR reads. Of just over 15,000 clones listed, approximately 20% were seen once; the top ten hold 12%. The sequenced material came from tumor tissue. The source is a female donor with papillary thyroid cancer or a benign thyroid nodule (not recorded which). Some clones in this sample may be carry-over from other donors' samples.

Ten or more counts support this clone. The DNA of the CDR3 is TGCAGCGTTGCAGCGAACACCGGGGAGCTGTTTTTT. It translates to CSVAANTGELFF. This chain joins TRBV29-1 and TRBJ2-2; no firm D call. Trimming shortened V by 4 bases and J by 0 bases, and 3 bases separated the two germline ends. Germline loops: CDR1 SQVTM, CDR2 ANQGSEA. The CDR3 runs 12 residues.

The chain couples TRBV12-3 or TRBV12-4 to TRBJ2-7; 9 bases are a match to TRBD1. CDR3 length equals 12 residues. The V segment lost 4 bases and the J segment 7 bases; nucleotides outside the gene matches: 2. The CDR3 here is CASSYRGLEQYF. DNA of the CDR3: TGTGCCAGCAGTTACAGGGGGCTTGAGCAGTACTTC.

The chain couples TRBV6-4 to TRBJ2-3; 7 bases map to TRBD2. Germline V gene data show CDR1 as MRHNA and CDR2 as SNTAGT. Unmatched junction bases numbered 2, after V lost 3 bases and J lost 8 bases. The CDR3 covers 12 residues. CDR3 in DNA: TGTGCCAGCAGTGATGGGGGGGGTACGCAGTATTTT. Translated, it gives CASSDGGGTQYF.

This clone occurred many times. The chain employs TRBV6-1 and TRBJ1-1; weak D call: TRBD1 (6 bases). CDR3 length: 12 residues. V dropped 6 bases and J dropped 4 bases, with 9 bases sitting between them. CDR1 is MNHNS and CDR2 is SASEGT in the germline V gene. The DNA of the CDR3 is TGTGCCAGCAGCCGACAGGTCACTGAAGCTTTCTTT. It codes for CASSRQVTEAFF.

In this sample, this clone turned up many times. The junction differs from germline at one of its ends, possibly a read error. This sequence joins TRBV20-1 and TRBJ1-1, with D possibly matching TRBD1 (5 bases). The V gene's germline CDR1 is DFQATT and CDR2 SNEGSKA (reference sequence). There are 10 residues in the CDR3. CDR3 nucleotides: TGCAGTGCTAGAGACAGGGAGGTTGGGTTT. This sequence encodes CSARDREVGF.

By sample fraction, this clone is medium-sized. The V and J genes are TRBV28 and TRBJ1-6; 7 bases align to TRBD1. Trimming took 4 bases from V and 9 from J; bases not matched to a gene: 9. The CDR3 runs 15 residues. From germline, CDR1 is MDHEN and CDR2 SYDVKM. The CDR3 sequence is CASSSSRAGGSPLHF. CDR3 DNA sequence: TGTGCCAGCAGTTCCAGTCGGGCAGGGGGTTCACCCCTCCACTTT.

Note on this clone: A read error may account for a junction end that differs from germline. The V call is TRBV19, the J call TRBJ1-1; D is perhaps TRBD1 (6 bases). The CDR3 is 18 amino acids. Germline V gene data show CDR1 as LNHDA and CDR2 as SQIVND (reference sequence). In nucleotides, the CDR3 is TGTGCCAGTAGTATAGAGGGACATGGGGTAGCCCAACGGACTGAAGCTCTCTTT. It yields the protein CASSIEGHGVAQRTEALF.

This clone has just a few counts. The chain links TRBV28 to TRBJ2-7, with TRBD2 matching 10 bases. CDR3 length: 14 residues. Unmatched junction bases numbered 7, after V lost 5 bases and J lost 6 bases. Germline V gives CDR1 MDHEN, CDR2 SYDVKM. The CDR3 DNA is TGTGCCAGCAGTCCTAGCGGGAGCTGGAGCGAGCAGTACTTC. Amino acid sequence: CASSPSGSWSEQYF.

The chain recombines TRBV18 with TRBJ1-2, with 7 bases aligning to TRBD1. This CDR3 is built from 15 residues. V lost 3 bases, J lost 2 bases, and 6 bases stayed unmatched. Germline V gene sequence: CDR1 KGHSH, CDR2 LQKENI. CDR3 bases: TGTGCCAGCTCACCCTTCCAGACAGGGAACTATGGCTACACCTTC. It is translated as CASSPFQTGNYGYTF.

In this sample, this clone turned up many times. The genes are TRBV18 and TRBJ2-1; 9 nucleotides agree with TRBD2. Germline trimming cut 4 bases from V and 5 bases from J; bases unmatched to any gene: 3. The CDR3 covers 14 residues. In germline, CDR1 is KGHSH, CDR2 LQKENI. The CDR3 sequence: CASSRSGSDNEQFF. Here the CDR3 DNA reads TGTGCCAGCTCACGTAGCGGGAGCGACAATGAGCAGTTCTTC. Full variable domain (remainder filled in from reference TRBV18 and TRBJ2-1): NAGVMQNPRHLVRRRGQEARLRCSPMKGHSHVYWYRQLPEEGLKFMVYLQKENIIDESGMPKERFSAEFPKEGPSILRIQQVVRGDSAAYFCASSRSGSDNEQFFGPGTRLTVL.

The gene calls are TRBV10-3 and TRBJ2-7; TRBD2 is a possible D gene (5 bases). The V and J ends lost 3 bases and 5 bases respectively, with 11 bases between them. The CDR3 has 13 amino acids. The germline V gene has CDR1 ENHRY and CDR2 SYGVKD. For the CDR3, the DNA is TGTGCCATCAGTGATCAGCGGAATCACGAGCAGTACTTC. Its translation is CAISDQRNHEQYF.

This clone occurred many times. The gene calls are TRBV9 and TRBJ2-5; 10 bases are shared with TRBD2. The CDR3 consists of 14 residues. Germline CDR1 reads SGDLS; CDR2 reads YYNGEE. V lost 4 bases and J lost 5; bases outside the gene matches: 5. This CDR3 reads CASSPSGRGETQYF. CDR3 nucleotides: TGTGCCAGCAGCCCCAGCGGGAGGGGGGAGACCCAGTACTTC.

This clone was detected only a few times. The J gene is TRBJ2-1, the V gene TRBV27; possible D gene TRBD2, 6 bases. Germline CDR1 is MNHEY and CDR2 is SMNVEV (reference sequence). The CDR3 length is 14 residues. Deletions cut 5 bases from V and 8 bases from J, with 16 bases between. The CDR3 spells CASSPLIGGYEQFF. The CDR3 bases are TGTGCCAGCAGTCCTTTAATCGGGGGTTATGAGCAGTTCTTC.

This clone showed up many times. The chain joins TRBV24-1 to TRBJ2-1; 8 nucleotides agree with TRBD2. With 2 bases clipped from V and 6 bases from J, the junction kept 8 bases outside the gene matches. Germline V gene data show CDR1 as KGHDR and CDR2 as SFDVKD. This CDR3 region has 16 residues. This CDR3 is CATSDYWTSKPNEQFF. In DNA form, the CDR3 reads TGTGCCACCAGTGATTACTGGACTAGCAAACCCAATGAGCAGTTCTTC.

The gene calls are TRBV2 and TRBJ1-2; D might be TRBD1 (6 bases). Germline CDR1 and CDR2: SNHLY and FYNNEI. The length of the CDR3 is 13 residues. Trimming stripped 7 bases from V and 8 bases from J, with 17 bases between. CDR3 nucleotides: TGTGCCAGCACGGACAGCAGCCCCTGGGGCTACACCTTC. Translation: CASTDSSPWGYTF.

This CDR3 is CACRGEYNSPLHF. In DNA form, the CDR3 reads TGTGCCTGTAGGGGGGAATATAATTCACCCCTCCACTTT. The rearrangement joins TRBV30 to TRBJ1-6, with a tentative D call TRBD1 (6 bases). V lost 6 bases, J lost 4 bases, and 10 bases lay in between. Germline loops: CDR1 GTSNPN, CDR2 SVGIG (reference sequence). The CDR3 has 13 amino acids.

The chain is built from TRBV5-7 and TRBJ2-7; 10 nucleotides match TRBD1. TRBV5-7 is an ORF; its function is uncertain. CDR3 length equals 15 residues. Trimming cost V 4 bases and J 2 bases; bases outside gene matches: 6. CDR3 amino acids: CASSNQGQGAYEQYF. CDR3 nucleotides: TGTGCCAGCAGCAACCAAGGACAGGGGGCCTACGAGCAGTACTTC.

This clone was counted many times. The chain couples TRBV25-1 to TRBJ2-2, with 9 bases matching TRBD1. The CDR3 spans 18 residues. Unmatched junction bases numbered 16, after V lost 7 bases and J lost 4 bases. From germline, CDR1 is MGHDK and CDR2 SYGVNS. CDR3 protein: CASTLGTGYSWATGELFF. The CDR3 DNA is TGTGCCAGCACATTAGGGACAGGGTATTCCTGGGCCACCGGGGAGCTGTTTTTT.

This clone is termed medium-sized. The V and J genes are TRBV6-1 and TRBJ2-2; no definite D call. The CDR3 is 14 residues long. CDR1 MNHNS and CDR2 SASEGT come from the germline V gene. V gave up 5 bases and J gave up 4 bases, with 11 bases separating them. CDR3 region: CASSRLSSTGELFF. Here the CDR3 DNA reads TGTGCCAGCAGTCGGCTATCTTCCACCGGGGAGCTGTTTTTT.

This clone was seen at least ten times. The V and J genes are TRBV5-1 and TRBJ2-3; possibly TRBD2 for D (5 bases). From germline, CDR1 is SGHRS and CDR2 YFSETQ. The CDR3 length is 15 residues. V lost 4 bases and J lost 2, with 14 bases in between. The CDR3 here is CASSPQPEVTDTQYF. The CDR3 DNA follows: TGCGCCAGCAGCCCGCAGCCGGAGGTCACAGATACGCAGTATTTT.

The chain couples TRBV5-1 to TRBJ2-1; 7 nucleotides agree with TRBD1. Germline V lookup: CDR1 SGHRS, CDR2 YFSETQ. CDR3 length equals 13 residues. V lost 0 bases, J lost 8 bases, and 2 bases stayed unmatched. The CDR3 DNA reads TGCGCCAGCAGCTTGGACAGGGGCTATGAGCAGTTCTTC. Residues: CASSLDRGYEQFF.